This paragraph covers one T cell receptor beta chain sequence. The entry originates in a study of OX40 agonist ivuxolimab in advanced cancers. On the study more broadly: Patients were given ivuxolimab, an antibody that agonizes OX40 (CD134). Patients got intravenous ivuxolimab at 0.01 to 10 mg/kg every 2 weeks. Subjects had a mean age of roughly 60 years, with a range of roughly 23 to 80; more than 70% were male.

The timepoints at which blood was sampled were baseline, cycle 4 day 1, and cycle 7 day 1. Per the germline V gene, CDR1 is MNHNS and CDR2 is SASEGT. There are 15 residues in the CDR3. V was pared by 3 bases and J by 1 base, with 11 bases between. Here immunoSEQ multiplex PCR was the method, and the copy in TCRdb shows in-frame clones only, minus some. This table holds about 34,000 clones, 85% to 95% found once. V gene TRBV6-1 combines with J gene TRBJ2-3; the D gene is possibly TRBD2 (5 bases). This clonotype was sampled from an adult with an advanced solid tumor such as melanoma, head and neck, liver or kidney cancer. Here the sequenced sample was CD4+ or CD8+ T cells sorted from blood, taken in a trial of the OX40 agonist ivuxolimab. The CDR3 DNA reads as TGTGCCAGCAGTGAGACGGGATGGGGCACAGATACGCAGTATTTT. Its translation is CASSETGWGTDTQYF.